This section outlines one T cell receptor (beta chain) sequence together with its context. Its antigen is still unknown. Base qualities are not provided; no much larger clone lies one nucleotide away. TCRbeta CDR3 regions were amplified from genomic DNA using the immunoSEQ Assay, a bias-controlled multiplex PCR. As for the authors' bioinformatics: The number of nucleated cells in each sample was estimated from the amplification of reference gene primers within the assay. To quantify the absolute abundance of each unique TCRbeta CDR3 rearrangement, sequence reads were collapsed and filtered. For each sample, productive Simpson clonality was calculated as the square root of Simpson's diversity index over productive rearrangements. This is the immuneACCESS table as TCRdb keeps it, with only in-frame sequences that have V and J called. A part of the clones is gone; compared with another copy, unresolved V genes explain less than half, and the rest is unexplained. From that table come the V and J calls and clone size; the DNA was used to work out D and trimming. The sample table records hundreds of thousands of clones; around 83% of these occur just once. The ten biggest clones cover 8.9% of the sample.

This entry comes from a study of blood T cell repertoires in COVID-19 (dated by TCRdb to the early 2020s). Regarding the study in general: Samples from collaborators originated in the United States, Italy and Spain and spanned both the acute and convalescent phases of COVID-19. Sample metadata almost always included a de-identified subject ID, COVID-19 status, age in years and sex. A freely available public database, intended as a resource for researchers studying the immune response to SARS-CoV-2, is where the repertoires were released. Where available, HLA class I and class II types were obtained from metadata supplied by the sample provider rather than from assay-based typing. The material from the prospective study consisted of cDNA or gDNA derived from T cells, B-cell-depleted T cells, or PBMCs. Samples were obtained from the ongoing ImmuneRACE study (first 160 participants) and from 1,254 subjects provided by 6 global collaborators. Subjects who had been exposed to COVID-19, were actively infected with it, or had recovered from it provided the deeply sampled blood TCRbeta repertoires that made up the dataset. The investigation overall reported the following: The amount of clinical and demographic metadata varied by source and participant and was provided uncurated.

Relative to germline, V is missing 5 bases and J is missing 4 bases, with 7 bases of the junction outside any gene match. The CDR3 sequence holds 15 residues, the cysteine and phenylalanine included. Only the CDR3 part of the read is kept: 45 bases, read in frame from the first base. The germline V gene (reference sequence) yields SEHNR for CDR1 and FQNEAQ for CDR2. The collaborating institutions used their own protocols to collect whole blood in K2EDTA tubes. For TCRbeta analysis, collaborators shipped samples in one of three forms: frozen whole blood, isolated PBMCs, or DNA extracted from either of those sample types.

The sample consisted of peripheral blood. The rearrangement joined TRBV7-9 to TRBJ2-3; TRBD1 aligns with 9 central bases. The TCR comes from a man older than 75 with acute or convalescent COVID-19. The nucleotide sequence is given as TGTGCCAGCAGCCGGGGACAGGGTAGGGCAGATACGCAGTATTTT. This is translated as CASSRGQGRADTQYF.